This TCR beta chain was profiled in a study of T cells after yellow fever vaccination. Broader study findings: A limited proportion of clonotypes was detected within both the CD4 and CD8 compartments.

This clonotype came up a few times. Antigen: not known. The V end was cut by 6 bases, the J end by 5 bases, with 16 bases between. Looked up from germline, CDR1 is SGHTA and CDR2 is FQGTGA. The CDR3 sequence is 15 residues long. Production of TCR cDNA was by 5'RACE template switching, which also added a universal primer site and UMIs. TCRdb called the 5' RACE reads again in MiXCR, with one record for every CDR3 protein. The sample comprises a few hundred thousand distinct CDR3 sequences, 4.1% of which are singletons, and roughly 24% rests with the top ten. The sequencing here drew on PBMCs, taken 5 days after the yellow fever booster vaccination. This rearrangement joins TRBV7-3 to TRBJ2-2; D not certain. This receptor was taken from a man aged 18 to 35 who received the YFV17D yellow fever vaccine. CDR3 bases: TGTGCCAGCAGAAAAAACGAAGGCAGAACCGGGGAGCTGTTTTTT. Translation: CASRKNEGRTGELFF.